This T cell receptor (beta chain) was sequenced during a study of spatial heterogeneity in lung cancer (dated by TCRdb to about 2019). General notes on the study: More beta-chain than alpha-chain transcripts were consistently detected, likely reflecting higher beta-chain transcript abundance. In tumor regions, TCR transcript counts showed a strong correlation with a T cell transcriptional module score derived from matched bulk RNA-seq. In the raw uncorrected reads, each unique combination of TCR and UMI appeared more than ten times on average. In non-small cell lung cancer, the study quantitatively compared TCR alpha and beta repertoires across several tumor regions, matched nontumor lung, and blood. The study linked features of the TCR repertoire to counts of nonsynonymous mutations, which were determined by whole-exome sequencing of tumor tissue. At surgery, both alpha and beta chains were TCR-sequenced in about 200 tumor regions, 64 matched nontumor lung samples and a few dozen PBMC samples. Here is what the overall study found, with its caveats: Counts of ubiquitous and regional expanded TCRs were found to correlate with counts of ubiquitous and regional nonsynonymous mutations, respectively. The tumor nonsynonymous mutation count correlated with the number of expanded intratumoral alpha and beta TCRs. Confirming at a functional level the hypothesis that regional TCRs recognize regional mutations was considered to require additional single-cell paired TCR alpha and beta sequencing. Estimated TCR-seq coverage of tumor T cells was only 7% to 8.5% for alpha chains and about 13% for beta chains.

V loses 1 base of germline sequence and J loses 0 bases, and the interval between the two ends is 19 bases. CDR1 and CDR2 (DFQATT, SNEGSKA) derive from the germline V gene (reference sequence). CDR3 length: 18 amino acids, cysteine to phenylalanine. The read is trimmed to its CDR3 DNA, 54 bases read in frame from base 1. This clonotype has only a few counts. The antigen this receptor binds is unknown. Per-base quality was not reported, and no clone a single base away is much larger than it. Sample time point, as interpreted from the label and publication: sample taken at primary tumor resection. Samples were obtained from roughly 72 patients with early-stage, untreated non-small cell lung cancer from the lung TRACERx cohort. Without any cell sorting, TCR sequencing was performed on whole RNA extracted either from tumor and nontumor lung tissue or from cryopreserved PBMC samples. Patients were selected for TCR sequencing only if sufficient RNA was available from at least two tumor regions. A lung pathologist reviewed the tumor and adjacent nontumor lung specimens before the specimens were selected.

Libraries came from 5' RACE. Sequencing took place on a NextSeq 500. To allow correction of PCR and sequencing errors, the TCR library protocol tagged every TCR cDNA molecule with a unique molecular identifier. The study's processing was this. Decombinator tools were used for TCR identification, UMI-based error correction and CDR3 extraction. Expanded TCRs were defined as those above a frequency of 2 per 1,000, corresponding to the top 1% of the tumor frequency distribution. Expanded tumor TCRs statistically deemed absent (corrected P<0.05) from at least one tumor region were classed as regional, and all other expanded tumor TCRs were classed as ubiquitous. Rényi diversity was computed with the R vegan package after subsampling each repertoire 100 times to 5,000 TCRs. CDR3 similarity networks were built from amino acid triplet string-kernel similarity, with CDR3s being connected when pairwise similarity was above 0.82. TCRdb ran its own pipeline on the public reads, namely fastp trimming at Q25 and MiXCR clone calling, and kept in-frame beta chains. Each CDR3 protein gets just one entry, which takes the most common genes and DNA from the rows behind it. These V and J calls rely on TCRdb rather than the paper's analysis. The sample yields about 9,600 distinct CDR3 sequences; roughly an eighth were counted once. The ten largest clonotypes hold 8% to 11% of the sample.

The TCR comes from a male donor with early-stage non-small cell lung cancer. Recombination linked TRBV20-1 to TRBJ2-4, with the D call perhaps TRBD1 or TRBD2, each one matching 5 bases. Here the sequenced sample was lung tumor tissue, taken at surgery. The CDR3 reads as follows: CSARVQPSTGTAKNIQYF. The DNA reads TGCAGTGCTAGAGTCCAACCTTCAACCGGGACAGCCAAAAACATTCAGTACTTC.